A selection of T cell receptor beta chains follows, all from one sample in a study of blood T cell repertoires in COVID-19. The method was immunoSEQ multiplex PCR; TCRdb's version includes in-frame clones alone and lacks a portion of them. Among some 150,000 clones listed, about 80% were seen once. Sequenced sample: peripheral blood. The receptors stem from a man in his sixties with acute or convalescent COVID-19. Each CDR3 is given with its conserved first and last residue. The order of the fields is V gene, clone size, J gene, D gene, CDR3 DNA, CDR3 protein. D genes are given only for firm matches. Clone size appears in some rows only: once, few, many, or a class for an expanded clone.

TRBV19	.	TRBJ2-3	TRBD2	TGTGCCAGTAGTATACATGTAGCGGGGGGCACAGATACGCAGTATTTT	CASSIHVAGGTDTQYF
TRBV5-6	.	TRBJ1-2	.	TGTGCCAGCAGCTTGAAGAGGATTAACTATGGCTACACCTTC	CASSLKRINYGYTF
TRBV4-1	.	TRBJ1-2	.	TGCGCCAGCAGCCCGGACACAAACTATGGCTACACCTTC	CASSPDTNYGYTF
TRBV9	.	TRBJ2-5	.	TGTGCCAGCAGCGGACAGCCGGGCCCCGAAGAGACCCAGTACTTC	CASSGQPGPEETQYF
TRBV6-5	once	TRBJ2-7	TRBD1	TGTGCCAGCAGTTACCGGGACAGGGGATCCTACGAGCAGTACTTC	CASSYRDRGSYEQYF
TRBV27	.	TRBJ1-1	.	TGTGCCAGCAGTTTATTCCGCGGAACTGAAGCTTTCTTT	CASSLFRGTEAFF
TRBV12-3/TRBV12-4	.	TRBJ1-2	.	TGTGCCAGCCGCTCGATAGGGGGTGGTTACACCTTC	CASRSIGGGYTF
TRBV7-3	.	TRBJ2-2	.	TGTGCCAGCATGGCAGGGCCCACCGGGGAGCTGTTTTTT	CASMAGPTGELFF
TRBV6-6	.	TRBJ1-6	.	TGTGCCAGCAGCCGAATTGGAGGGGACTCCTATAATTCACCCCTCCACTTT	CASSRIGGDSYNSPLHF
TRBV19	.	TRBJ1-2	TRBD1	TGTGCCAGTAGTAGACAGGGGACAGGGAGCAGCTATGGCTACACCTTC	CASSRQGTGSSYGYTF
TRBV19	.	TRBJ1-5	.	TGTGCCACCGCCGGGCCCGGGGAGCCCCAGCATTTT	CATAGPGEPQHF
TRBV27	once	TRBJ1-4	.	TGTGCCAGCAACATCCCCCCTAATGAAAAACTGTTTTTT	CASNIPPNEKLFF
TRBV7-8	.	TRBJ1-4	TRBD1	TGTGCCAGCAGCCCACCGACAGGGATGGGTGAAAAACTGTTTTTT	CASSPPTGMGEKLFF
TRBV6-5	.	TRBJ1-5	.	TGTGCCAGCGGGGAGGTTCAGCCCCAGCATTTT	CASGEVQPQHF
TRBV11-2	.	TRBJ1-1	.	TGTGCCAGCACCCAGGATGGTGTTGCTTTCTTT	CASTQDGVAFF
TRBV2	.	TRBJ2-6	.	TGTGCCAGCAGCGCCGTTGGGGGGAGCTCCTCTGGGGCCAACGTCCTGACTTTC	CASSAVGGSSSGANVLTF
TRBV12-3/TRBV12-4	.	TRBJ2-3	.	TGTGCCAGCAGTCTTAGAGATACGCAGTATTTT	CASSLRDTQYF
TRBV7-3	.	TRBJ2-1	.	TGTGCCAGCAGCTCCCCCGGAGGGAATGAGCAGTTCTTC	CASSSPGGNEQFF
TRBV5-6	few	TRBJ1-2	.	TGTGCCAGCAGCCCGGGGGGCTCCTATGGCTACACCTTC	CASSPGGSYGYTF
TRBV28	.	TRBJ1-3	.	TGTGCCAGCAGTTTAACCCACACAAACACCATATATTTT	CASSLTHTNTIYF
TRBV7-9	.	TRBJ1-5	.	TGTGCCAGCAGCTTAGCGGGAGGGGATAGCAATCAGCCCCAGCATTTT	CASSLAGGDSNQPQHF
TRBV11-2	.	TRBJ2-1	TRBD2	TGTGCCAGCAGCAAGGGACTAGCGGCGTACAATGAGCAGTTCTTC	CASSKGLAAYNEQFF